This T cell receptor (beta chain) originates from a study of T cell responses to AZD1222 COVID-19 vaccine. Assay used: immunoSEQ multiplex PCR; TCRdb lists only in-frame clones, some missing. Among roughly 80,000 clones listed, around nine tenths were seen once. The material sequenced was peripheral blood, taken on day 0 of AZD1222 vaccination. The sequence derives from an adult in good health.

CDR3 DNA: TGTGCCAGCAGTTGGATGGGACAGAGATTCTATAATTCACCCCTCCACTTT. It specifies CASSWMGQRFYNSPLHF. The gene calls are TRBV7-2 and TRBJ1-6, with TRBD1 matching over 7 bases. The length of the CDR3 is 17 residues. From germline, CDR1 is SGHTA and CDR2 FQGNSA. Unmatched junction bases numbered 11, after V lost 6 bases and J lost 3 bases.